Shown below are 19 T cell receptor beta chains from a single sample sequenced in a study of blood T cell repertoires in COVID-19. Generated by immunoSEQ multiplex PCR, the TCRdb table keeps only in-frame clones and is missing some. Of about 200,000 clones listed, more than 70% are singletons. The sample was peripheral blood. These receptors were obtained from a man aged 40-55 years with active or convalescent COVID-19.

The V call is TRBV19, the J call TRBJ1-1; D possibly corresponds to TRBD1 (6 bases). V was cut by 6 bases and J by 2 bases, with 10 bases left in between. Germline CDR1 is LNHDA and CDR2 is SQIVND (reference sequence). The length of the CDR3 is 13 residues. CDR3 region: CASRTTGNTEAFF. In DNA, the CDR3 is TGTGCCAGTAGGACGACAGGTAACACTGAAGCTTTCTTT.

The CDR3: CASTVGGSYGYTF. The CDR3 bases are TGTGCCAGCACAGTGGGGGGTAGCTATGGCTACACCTTC. The J gene is TRBJ1-2, the V gene TRBV2; possible D gene TRBD1, 5 bases. Looked up from germline, CDR1 is SNHLY and CDR2 is FYNNEI. The CDR3 covers 13 residues. Trimming took 7 bases from V and 4 from J, leaving 13 bases between them. Filled out from reference TRBV2 and TRBJ1-2, the complete variable domain reads EPEVTQTPSHQVTQMGQEVILRCVPISNHLYFYWYRQILGQKVEFLVSFYNNEISEKSEIFDDQFSVERPDGSNFTLKIRSTKLEDSAMYFCASTVGGSYGYTFGSGTRLTVV.

Here the CDR3 reads CASRDSGYEQYF. DNA for the CDR3: TGTGCCAGCAGGGATAGCGGCTACGAGCAGTACTTC. The chain joins TRBV2 to TRBJ2-7, with D maybe TRBD2 (6 bases). CDR3 size: 12 residues. V was pared by 6 bases and J by 3 bases, with 9 bases between. Per the germline V gene, CDR1 is SNHLY and CDR2 is FYNNEI.

The gene calls are TRBV2 and TRBJ1-4; TRBD1 matches 8 bases. Trimming cost V 5 bases and J 8 bases; bases outside gene matches: 7. The CDR3 has 14 amino acids. The germline V gene encodes CDR1 SNHLY and CDR2 FYNNEI. The chain's CDR3 is CASSRQGTGEKLFF. In DNA, the CDR3 is TGTGCCAGCAGTCGACAGGGGACAGGCGAAAAACTGTTTTTT.

This clone appeared a single time. This chain uses TRBV19 with TRBJ2-3; the match to TRBD2 covers 14 bases. The CDR3 has 15 residues. The V gene end was trimmed by 3 bases and the J gene end by 8 bases; junction bases not matched to a gene: 4. Per germline, CDR1 LNHDA and CDR2 SQIVND (reference sequence). CDR3 nucleotides: TGTGCCAGTAGTATGACTAGCGGGGGGGTAGGTACGCAGTATTTT. Amino acid sequence: CASSMTSGGVGTQYF.

The V gene is TRBV7-9, the J gene TRBJ1-1, with 9 positions matching TRBD1. V lost 2 bases, J lost 0 bases, and 1 base stayed unmatched. This CDR3 is built from 15 residues. Looked up from germline, CDR1 is SEHNR and CDR2 is FQNEAQ (reference sequence). CDR3: CASSLTGGMNTEAFF. In DNA form, the CDR3 reads TGTGCCAGCAGCTTAACAGGGGGCATGAACACTGAAGCTTTCTTT. Full variable domain (rest looked up from reference TRBV7-9 and TRBJ1-1): DTGVSQNPRHKITKRGQNVTFRCDPISEHNRLYWYRQTLGQGPEFLTYFQNEAQLEKSRLLSDRFSAERPKGSFSTLEIQRTEQGDSAMYLCASSLTGGMNTEAFFGQGTRLTVV.

V usage is TRBV30 and J usage is TRBJ2-1; 8 bases map to TRBD1. Germline V gene lookup returns CDR1 GTSNPN and CDR2 SVGIG (reference sequence). The CDR3 has 14 residues. V shed 3 bases and J 7 bases; nucleotides not matched to a gene: 8. This chain's CDR3 is CAWSAGQGRNEQFF. The CDR3 DNA is TGTGCCTGGAGCGCCGGACAGGGTAGGAATGAGCAGTTCTTC.

V is TRBV11-3 and J is TRBJ2-3; 11 bases match TRBD2. The CDR3 length is 19 residues. Per germline, CDR1 SGHNT and CDR2 YENEEA. J lost 0 bases, V lost 3 bases, and 11 bases had no gene match. CDR3 amino acids: CASSFGSSGRAASTDTQYF. CDR3 bases: TGTGCCAGCAGCTTCGGGAGTAGCGGGAGGGCCGCTAGCACAGATACGCAGTATTTT.

The chain combines TRBV20-1 with TRBJ2-1; D gene ambiguous. Germline lookup yields CDR1 DFQATT and CDR2 SNEGSKA (reference sequence). CDR3 length: 13 residues. Trimming removed 3 bases at V and 7 bases at J, with 13 bases between. The chain's CDR3 is CSASTDARNEQFF. DNA of the CDR3: TGCAGTGCTAGTACTGACGCTAGGAATGAGCAGTTCTTC.

The rearrangement joins TRBV5-1 to TRBJ1-3; no reliable D call. Germline V gene sequence: CDR1 SGHRS, CDR2 YFSETQ. CDR3 size: 15 residues. V was shortened by 4 bases and J by 4 bases, with 15 bases between the two germline ends. In DNA, the CDR3 is TGCGCCAGCAGCCCTGGAGCCGAATCGGGAAACACCATATATTTT. As protein: CASSPGAESGNTIYF.

The rearrangement uses TRBV19 and TRBJ2-1; no clear D. Looked up from germline, CDR1 is LNHDA and CDR2 is SQIVND (reference sequence). The CDR3 has 16 residues. V was shortened by 7 bases and J by 2 bases, with 18 bases between the two germline ends. CDR3 DNA: TGTGCCAGTACCAATACCCACAAGCGACCCTACAATGAGCAGTTCTTC. This translates into CASTNTHKRPYNEQFF.

The J gene is TRBJ2-3, the V gene TRBV6-5, with a weak D call TRBD2 (6 bases). Germline CDR1 MNHEY, CDR2 SVGAGI. The CDR3 has 15 amino acids. Trimming shortened V by 1 base and J by 5 bases, and 13 bases separated the two germline ends. The CDR3 here is CASSYFGTGVDTQYF. The CDR3, as DNA: TGTGCCAGCAGTTACTTCGGGACTGGCGTAGATACGCAGTATTTT.

This rearrangement joins TRBV5-1 to TRBJ2-5; D may be TRBD1 (6 bases). Germline CDR1 SGHRS, CDR2 YFSETQ. Trimming took 0 bases from V and 5 from J, leaving 14 bases between them. The CDR3 is made up of 15 amino acids. The CDR3 reads CASSLVGAGLETQYF. CDR3 bases: TGCGCCAGCAGCTTGGTGGGGGCAGGGTTGGAGACCCAGTACTTC. The entire variable domain, with the rest obtained from reference TRBV5-1 and TRBJ2-5, is as follows: KAGVTQTPRYLIKTRGQQVTLSCSPISGHRSVSWYQQTPGQGLQFLFEYFSETQRNKGNFPGRFSGRQFSNSRSEMNVSTLELGDSALYLCASSLVGAGLETQYFGPGTRLLVL.

This CDR3 is CASSQDQARNYNEQFF. In DNA, the CDR3 is TGCGCCAGCAGCCAAGATCAGGCCAGGAACTACAATGAGCAGTTCTTC. J is TRBJ2-1 and V is TRBV4-3; D ambiguous. CDR1 and CDR2 (germline): LGHNA, YSLEER. The CDR3 loop spans 16 amino acids. V gave up 0 bases and J gave up 3 bases, with 12 bases separating them.

The genes are TRBV12-3 or TRBV12-4 and TRBJ1-1; TRBD1 matches at 7 bases. This CDR3 contains 12 residues. After removal of 7 bases from V and 12 bases from J, the junction contained 11 bases not matched to a gene. Here the CDR3 DNA reads TGTGCCAGCAACCTACAGGGGCACTTAACTTTCTTT. Amino acids: CASNLQGHLTFF.

The chain uses TRBV4-1 and TRBJ1-1; D is ambiguous. In germline, CDR1 is MGHRA, CDR2 YSYEKL. This CDR3 is 17 amino acids long. Trimming left V 3 bases short and J 7 bases short, with 24 bases between. The CDR3 nucleotides are TGCGCCAGCAGCCAGACTCCGGAGGGTCCCTTGGGTCATGAAGCTTTCTTT. It is translated as CASSQTPEGPLGHEAFF.

The rearrangement uses TRBV6-2 or TRBV6-3 and TRBJ2-7, with TRBD2 matching over 7 bases. Germline V gene lookup returns CDR1 MNHEY and CDR2 SVGEGT. This CDR3 has 15 amino acids. The J segment lost 6 bases and the V segment lost 6 bases, leaving 14 bases of the junction unmatched. The CDR3 protein is CASSLQAGALSEQYF. In DNA, the CDR3 is TGTGCCAGCAGCCTCCAGGCGGGAGCCTTATCCGAGCAGTACTTC.

V usage is TRBV4-3 and J usage is TRBJ1-2; D gene unclear. Germline V gene sequence: CDR1 LGHNA, CDR2 YSLEER. V lost 4 bases and J lost 0, with 15 bases in between. The CDR3 extends over 16 amino acids. CDR3 region: CASSPSLAGANYGYTF. The CDR3 bases are TGCGCCAGCAGCCCGAGTCTGGCCGGGGCTAACTATGGCTACACCTTC.

Only one count was recorded for this clone. The chain is built from TRBV30 and TRBJ2-1, with TRBD1 as a possible D gene (6 bases). Germline V gene data show CDR1 as GTSNPN and CDR2 as SVGIG (reference sequence). V shed 4 bases and J shed 0 bases, with 10 bases lying between them. CDR3 length equals 14 residues. The DNA for the CDR3 is TGTGCCTGGACCCTGGGGGCCTCCTACAATGAGCAGTTCTTC. Translation gives CAWTLGASYNEQFF.